Following are 10 T cell receptor beta chains from one sample sequenced in a study of cytomegalovirus exposure and HLA in healthy donors. It was with 60 Vbeta and 13 Jbeta primers that the PCR ran. Only in-frame clones appear in the TCRdb table, and some are missing; sequencing was by immunoSEQ multiplex PCR. Of 150,000 or so clones listed, around 80% are singletons. Sequences were obtained from PBMCs. The receptors were sampled from a woman between 35 and 50 years old in good health and CMV-seropositive.

The chain uses TRBV11-2 and TRBJ1-1; 7 bases map to TRBD1. The trim removed 5 bases at V and 0 bases at J, leaving 6 bases unmatched. Per germline, CDR1 SGHAT and CDR2 FQNNGV. This CDR3 contains 15 residues. For the CDR3, the DNA is TGTGCCAGCAGCCCGACAGGGAGGATGAACACTGAAGCTTTCTTT. It codes for CASSPTGRMNTEAFF.

The CDR3 nucleotides read TGTGCCAGCAGCTTAGGGCTCCAGCGGCAAGAGACCCAGTACTTC. Its protein product is CASSLGLQRQETQYF. The chain has TRBV11-1 and TRBJ2-5; possibly TRBD2 for D (5 bases). V was cut by 1 base and J by 2 bases, with 11 bases left in between. The CDR3 consists of 15 residues. Per germline, CDR1 SGHAT and CDR2 FQDESV (reference sequence).

This clone appeared a single time. The chain joins TRBV5-1 to TRBJ2-1, with 7 nucleotides matching TRBD1. Germline trimming cut 6 bases from V and 0 bases from J; bases unmatched to any gene: 3. The CDR3 consists of 14 residues. Germline V gives CDR1 SGHRS, CDR2 YFSETQ. The CDR3 coding sequence is TGCGCCAGCACCCGGGACAGCTCCTACAATGAGCAGTTCTTC. This translates into CASTRDSSYNEQFF.

This CDR3 is CASSQGLHPETQYF. The DNA for the CDR3 is TGCGCCAGCAGTCAAGGACTTCACCCGGAGACCCAGTACTTC. The V gene is TRBV23-1, the J gene TRBJ2-5, with D perhaps matching TRBD2 (5 bases). TRBV23-1 is classed as an ORF, of uncertain function. V lost 2 bases, J lost 5 bases, and 12 bases lay in between. The CDR3 loop spans 14 amino acids.

The CDR3 nucleotides are TGTGCCAGCTCACCACGGGTCAGGCCAGGGCTAAACTACGAGCAGTACTTC. Translation: CASSPRVRPGLNYEQYF. The chain is built from TRBV18 and TRBJ2-7; a weak D match, TRBD1 (5 bases). The germline CDR1 and CDR2 sequences are KGHSH and LQKENI. Trimming left V 1 base short and J 3 bases short, with 19 bases between. The CDR3 consists of 17 residues.

The chain is built from TRBV2 and TRBJ1-6; D unresolved. Trimming cost V 4 bases and J 4 bases, with 8 bases left between them. This CDR3 has 14 amino acids. Germline-derived CDR1 and CDR2 are SNHLY and FYNNEI. This CDR3 is CASSGGRYNSPLHF. In DNA, the CDR3 is TGTGCCAGCAGTGGAGGGAGGTATAATTCACCCCTCCACTTT.

The rearrangement joins TRBV28 to TRBJ2-1; 8 bases are a match to TRBD2. J was trimmed by 2 bases and V by 10 bases; bases with no gene match: 7. The CDR3 spans 14 residues. Per the germline V gene, CDR1 is MDHEN and CDR2 is SYDVKM. Here the CDR3 reads CATRGGWAYNEQFF. DNA of the CDR3: TGTGCCACCCGGGGGGGATGGGCCTACAATGAGCAGTTCTTC.

This clone has only a few counts. The chain joins TRBV6-4 to TRBJ2-1; 11 nucleotides line up with TRBD2. The V and J ends lost 2 bases and 4 bases, in that order; junction bases with no gene match: 1. Germline-derived CDR1 and CDR2 are MRHNA and SNTAGT. The CDR3 sequence is 15 residues long. Written as DNA, the CDR3 is TGTGCCAGCAGTGACACTAGCGGGAGTTACAATGAGCAGTTCTTC. Translated, it gives CASSDTSGSYNEQFF.

The chain employs TRBV19 and TRBJ1-5, with 7 bases matching TRBD1. Germline assignment: CDR1 LNHDA and CDR2 SQIVND (reference sequence). The V segment lost 0 bases and the J segment 3 bases; nucleotides outside the gene matches: 2. The CDR3 covers 15 residues. The DNA of the CDR3 is TGTGCCAGTAGTATAGATAGGGGGCACAATCAGCCCCAGCATTTT. Protein: CASSIDRGHNQPQHF.

The CDR3 protein is CASSQVLNPGTSGYNEQFF. The CDR3 coding sequence is TGCGCCAGCAGTCAGGTTCTAAACCCCGGGACTAGCGGGTACAATGAGCAGTTCTTC. The chain uses TRBV23-1 and TRBJ2-1, with 12 positions matching TRBD2. TRBV23-1 is known as an ORF, though its function is uncertain. V gave up 3 bases and J gave up 4 bases; unmatched junction bases: 13. CDR3 size: 19 residues.